The 28 T cell receptor beta chains given below trace back to one sample, sequenced in a study of OX40 agonist ivuxolimab in advanced cancers. Sequencing used immunoSEQ multiplex PCR; TCRdb keeps in-frame clones, though not all of them. Of roughly 74,000 clones listed, 92% are singletons. Sequenced here: CD4+ or CD8+ T cells sorted from blood, sampled in a trial of the OX40 agonist ivuxolimab. Every receptor here comes from an adult with an advanced solid tumor such as melanoma, head and neck, liver or kidney cancer.

The rearrangement uses TRBV9 and TRBJ2-5, with D perhaps matching TRBD2 (5 bases). CDR1 is SGDLS and CDR2 is YYNGEE in the germline V gene. The germline V and J ends were trimmed by 0 bases and 1 base, with 10 bases remaining between them. The CDR3 covers 15 residues. The CDR3 nucleotides are TGTGCCAGCAGCGTAGCCGGGGTGTCCCAAGAGACCCAGTACTTC. This gives the protein CASSVAGVSQETQYF.

The CDR3 sequence: CASSGGDQPQHF. The CDR3 DNA reads as TGCGCCAGCAGTGGGGGGGATCAGCCCCAGCATTTT. The chain joins TRBV10-2 to TRBJ1-5; D perhaps matches TRBD1 (5 bases). CDR3 size: 12 residues. V lost 4 bases, J lost 5 bases, and 6 bases lay in between. In germline, CDR1 is WSHSY, CDR2 SAAADI.

This rearrangement joins TRBV4-3 to TRBJ2-1, with TRBD1 matching over 10 bases. There are 14 residues in the CDR3. Germline-derived CDR1 and CDR2 are LGHNA and YSLEER. With V trimmed by 5 bases and J by 8 bases, 6 bases remained unmatched. The CDR3 DNA reads as TGCGCCAGCAGCATCCGACAGGGGGCCCATGAGCAGTTCTTC. Its protein is CASSIRQGAHEQFF.

The chain combines TRBV7-9 with TRBJ2-5; D unclear. The CDR3 totals 13 residues. Germline lookup yields CDR1 SEHNR and CDR2 FQNEAQ (reference sequence). Trimming removed 0 bases at V and 5 bases at J, with 7 bases between. CDR3 amino acids: CASSLARVETQYF. Written as DNA, the CDR3 is TGTGCCAGCAGCTTAGCTAGGGTTGAGACCCAGTACTTC.

This clone was detected only once. The germline gene is not matched at one end of the junction; a read error may be the cause. This sequence joins TRBV2 and TRBJ1-4; perhaps TRBD1 as D (5 bases). This CDR3 contains 12 residues. Germline V gene lookup returns CDR1 SNHLY and CDR2 FYNNEI. CDR3 bases: TGTGCCAGCACAAGCTGGGGGGTAGACGTATATTTT. Translated, it gives CASTSWGVDVYF.

The chain couples TRBV7-9 to TRBJ2-1; 7 bases are a match to TRBD1. The CDR3 length is 17 residues. Germline values: CDR1 SEHNR, CDR2 FQNEAQ (reference sequence). J gave up 5 bases and V 5 bases, and 15 bases lay outside the gene matches. The CDR3 bases are TGTGCCAGCAGCGTACCCTTAGGGGGCGCGGGCAACAATGAGCAGTTCTTC. This sequence encodes CASSVPLGGAGNNEQFF.

This clone was seen just once. One end of the junction does not line up with germline, which may come from a read error. The V gene is TRBV25-1, the J gene TRBJ2-5; the D gene is possibly TRBD2 (5 bases). The CDR3 spans 14 residues. Germline CDR1 reads MGHDK; CDR2 reads SYGVNS. The DNA of the CDR3 is TGTGCCAGCACTGAATTTATGGGAGAAGAGACCCAGTACTTC. Protein product: CASTEFMGEETQYF.

This clone was detected a few times. This chain links TRBV7-2 with TRBJ2-7; the D call may be TRBD1 or TRBD2 (5 bases each). Trimming cost V 5 bases and J 3 bases, with 14 bases left between them. Per germline, CDR1 SGHTA and CDR2 FQGNSA. The CDR3 totals 14 residues. This CDR3 reads CASSGQWDGYEQYF. The CDR3 DNA follows: TGTGCCAGCAGCGGTCAATGGGACGGCTACGAGCAGTACTTC.

The J gene is TRBJ2-2, the V gene TRBV13, with D unresolved. CDR1 is PRHDT, CDR2 FYEKMQ, per germline (reference sequence). This CDR3 spans 14 amino acids. V lost 1 base to trimming and J lost 5 bases, with 8 bases between them. The CDR3 DNA sequence: TGTGCCAGCAGCTTAGTTTCGTGGACCGGGGAGCTGTTTTTT. Translated, it gives CASSLVSWTGELFF.

V usage is TRBV7-9 and J usage is TRBJ1-6, with 9 bases that match TRBD1. Germline V gives CDR1 SEHNR, CDR2 FQNEAQ (reference sequence). CDR3 length: 16 amino acids. Unmatched junction bases numbered 11, after V lost 5 bases and J lost 9 bases. The CDR3 DNA reads as TGTGCCAGCAGCACCTTCCCGGGACAGGGTATTTCACCCCTCCACTTT. Translating it yields CASSTFPGQGISPLHF.

The chain has TRBV10-3 and TRBJ2-1, with 8 nucleotides matching TRBD2. Germline trimming cut 7 bases from V and 4 bases from J; bases unmatched to any gene: 15. Germline CDR1 is ENHRY and CDR2 is SYGVKD. The CDR3 spans 17 residues. CDR3 coding DNA: TGTGCCATCACTTCCTCAGAAGTGGCTAGCGGGTACAATGAGCAGTTCTTC. Protein: CAITSSEVASGYNEQFF.

The chain uses TRBV15 and TRBJ2-7; D assignment may be TRBD1 or TRBD2 (6 bases each). The CDR3 runs to 15 residues. Germline V CDR1 and CDR2: LNHNV, YYDKDF (reference sequence). V was trimmed by 0 bases and J by 3 bases, leaving 12 bases between them. The DNA for the CDR3 is TGTGCCACCAGCAGAGATTATGAGGGGGGCTACGAGCAGTACTTC. The encoded protein is CATSRDYEGGYEQYF. The full variable domain, with the rest looked up from reference TRBV15 and TRBJ2-7, is DAMVIQNPRYQVTQFGKPVTLSCSQTLNHNVMYWYQQKSSQAPKLLFHYYDKDFNNEADTPDNFQSRRPNTSFCFLDIRSPGLGDTAMYLCATSRDYEGGYEQYFGPGTRLTVT.

This chain connects TRBV29-1 to TRBJ2-7; TRBD1 aligns across 11 bases. CDR1 and CDR2 from the germline V gene are SQVTM and ANQGSEA. V shed 7 bases and J 6 bases; nucleotides not matched to a gene: 5. This CDR3 is built from 12 residues. The CDR3 nucleotides are TGCAGCGCGCGGGACAGGGGGTTCGAGCAGTACTTC. Amino acid sequence: CSARDRGFEQYF.

The V gene is TRBV27, the J gene TRBJ2-3, with 11 bases aligning to TRBD2. From germline, CDR1 is MNHEY and CDR2 SMNVEV (reference sequence). The CDR3 is 15 residues long. The V and J ends lost 3 bases and 5 bases, in that order; junction bases with no gene match: 4. The DNA for the CDR3 is TGTGCCAGCAGTTTTGTGGGACTAGCGGAAGATACGCAGTATTTT. It translates to CASSFVGLAEDTQYF.

The chain combines TRBV2 with TRBJ2-1, with D possibly TRBD2 on 6 matching bases. The CDR3 consists of 13 residues. Germline loops: CDR1 SNHLY, CDR2 FYNNEI. V was shortened by 6 bases and J by 8 bases, with 14 bases between the two germline ends. The CDR3 region has the DNA TGTGCCAGCAGGGAGGGATCGGAGCATGAGCAGTTCTTC. Translated, it gives CASREGSEHEQFF.

The chain joins TRBV29-1 to TRBJ1-2; 10 positions match TRBD1. CDR1 and CDR2 (germline): SQVTM, ANQGSEA. The CDR3 length is 14 residues. J gave up 8 bases and V 4 bases, and 10 bases lay outside the gene matches. As DNA, the CDR3 is TGCAGCGTTGCCGAGACAGGGGGCGGCGACGGCTACACCTTC. This gives the protein CSVAETGGGDGYTF.

This rearrangement joins TRBV5-4 to TRBJ2-1, with 13 bases fitting TRBD2. This CDR3 spans 18 amino acids. V lost 3 bases to trimming and J lost 0 bases; unmatched junction nucleotides: 6. Germline V gene sequence: CDR1 SGHNT, CDR2 YYREEE (reference sequence). CDR3 in DNA: TGTGCCAGCAGCTCGGGACTAGCGGGGCCGAGCTCCTACAATGAGCAGTTCTTC. Encoded protein: CASSSGLAGPSSYNEQFF.

This clone came up once. This chain's CDR3 is CASALIQGNGYTF. CDR3 sequence (DNA): TGCGCCAGCGCTCTGATACAGGGGAATGGCTACACCTTC. The rearrangement joins TRBV5-1 to TRBJ1-2; the match to TRBD1 covers 7 bases. Germline lookup yields CDR1 SGHRS and CDR2 YFSETQ. The ends lost 7 bases at V and 6 bases at J; junction bases unmatched: 9. The CDR3 extends over 13 amino acids.

The chain is built from TRBV14 and TRBJ2-5; 7 nucleotides match TRBD2. Germline loops: CDR1 SGHDN, CDR2 FVKESK. The CDR3 length is 15 residues. Trimming took 3 bases from V and 4 from J; bases not matched to a gene: 8. The CDR3 DNA reads TGTGCCAGCAGCCACCGGGGAGGGACCAGAGAGACCCAGTACTTC. Protein sequence: CASSHRGGTRETQYF.

The chain employs TRBV10-3 and TRBJ1-1; no definite D call. The CDR3 has 13 residues. V lost 5 bases and J 0 bases, leaving 7 bases between the germline ends. In germline, CDR1 is ENHRY, CDR2 SYGVKD. CDR3 protein: CAISMILNTEAFF. The CDR3 DNA is TGTGCCATCAGTATGATCCTGAACACTGAAGCTTTCTTT.

The chain is built from TRBV5-1 and TRBJ2-7, with D maybe TRBD1 (6 bases). The CDR3 extends over 12 amino acids. V gave up 3 bases and J gave up 5 bases, with 9 bases separating them. Per germline, CDR1 SGHRS and CDR2 YFSETQ. CDR3 amino acids: CASSSGENEQYF. CDR3 sequence (DNA): TGCGCCAGCAGCTCAGGGGAGAACGAGCAGTACTTC.

The chain uses TRBV7-9 and TRBJ1-4; TRBD1 matches at 7 bases. CDR3 size: 16 residues. CDR1 SEHNR and CDR2 FQNEAQ come from the germline V gene (reference sequence). Germline trimming cut 4 bases from V and 4 bases from J; bases unmatched to any gene: 9. The CDR3 loop reads CASSSIWTGVNEKLFF. DNA of the CDR3: TGTGCCAGCAGCTCGATCTGGACAGGCGTTAATGAAAAACTGTTTTTT. The full variable domain, rest sourced from reference TRBV7-9 and TRBJ1-4, is DTGVSQNPRHKITKRGQNVTFRCDPISEHNRLYWYRQTLGQGPEFLTYFQNEAQLEKSRLLSDRFSAERPKGSFSTLEIQRTEQGDSAMYLCASSSIWTGVNEKLFFGSGTQLSVL.

The chain recombines TRBV7-2 with TRBJ2-7; tentative D call: TRBD2 (7 bases). This CDR3 region has 16 residues. Trimming pared 5 bases from V and 2 bases from J, leaving 19 bases between. Looked up from germline, CDR1 is SGHTA and CDR2 is FQGNSA. The CDR3 DNA is TGTGCCAGCAGCCCGAGGGGGGCGGGGGCCCCCTACGAGCAGTACTTC. This translates into CASSPRGAGAPYEQYF.

For this clone: This CDR3 is also generated by other DNA sequences in the sample. The chain combines TRBV7-9 with TRBJ2-7; D is unclear. The CDR3 length is 12 residues. Trimming left V 3 bases short and J 6 bases short, with 9 bases between. CDR1 is SEHNR and CDR2 is FQNEAQ in the germline V gene (reference sequence). CDR3 sequence: CASSLGGGEQYF. DNA of the CDR3: TGTGCCAGCAGCTTGGGTGGTGGCGAGCAGTACTTC. Supplemented by reference TRBV7-9 and TRBJ2-7, the full variable domain reads DTGVSQNPRHKITKRGQNVTFRCDPISEHNRLYWYRQTLGQGPEFLTYFQNEAQLEKSRLLSDRFSAERPKGSFSTLEIQRTEQGDSAMYLCASSLGGGEQYFGPGTRLTVT.

This clone is a singleton in its sample. V is TRBV15 and J is TRBJ2-2; D not certain. V was cut by 0 bases and J by 1 base, with 12 bases left in between. Germline CDR1 and CDR2: LNHNV and YYDKDF (reference sequence). The CDR3 runs 17 residues. CDR3 nucleotides: TGTGCCACCAGCAGAGATGATATCCGACGGAACACCGGGGAGCTGTTTTTT. It specifies CATSRDDIRRNTGELFF.

The rearrangement links TRBV6-4 to TRBJ2-7; 7 nucleotides match TRBD2. The ends lost 0 bases at V and 1 base at J; junction bases unmatched: 18. Germline assignment: CDR1 MRHNA and CDR2 SNTAGT. The CDR3 runs 20 residues. The CDR3 sequence: CASSDSGLFKYAGESYEQYF. The DNA for the CDR3 is TGTGCCAGCAGTGACTCAGGGCTCTTTAAATACGCGGGGGAGTCCTACGAGCAGTACTTC.

This clone has more than one count but fewer than ten. This chain uses TRBV15 with TRBJ1-1, with D unresolved. CDR1 and CDR2 from the germline V gene are LNHNV and YYDKDF (reference sequence). CDR3 length equals 14 residues. V lost 3 bases, J lost 6 bases, and 14 bases lay in between. CDR3 protein: CATSSDFQHPEAFF. As DNA, the CDR3 is TGTGCCACCAGCAGCGACTTTCAACACCCTGAAGCTTTCTTT.

The genes are TRBV4-1 and TRBJ1-3; no firm D call. Germline CDR1 reads MGHRA; CDR2 reads YSYEKL. The CDR3 is made up of 16 amino acids. Trimming left V 4 bases short and J 3 bases short, with 16 bases between. CDR3 bases: TGCGCCAGCAGCCCTAGGGTGGCAGAGAGTGGAAACACCATATATTTT. This codes for CASSPRVAESGNTIYF.